The clone carrying this TCR beta chain has ten or more counts. Antigen unknown. The entry originates in a study of early T cells in non-severe SARS-CoV-2 infection. Overall study findings and caveats: CD4 and private specificities were missed by VDJdb matching, which favored anti-spike CD8 responses.

In germline, CDR1 is LNHDA, CDR2 SQIVND (reference sequence). The ends were cut back, 5 bases at V and 2 bases at J, with 22 bases in the middle. The CDR3 totals 18 residues. As part of library construction, unique molecular identifiers were attached to individual cDNA molecules. TCRdb called the 5' RACE reads again in MiXCR, with one record for every CDR3 protein. This table holds roughly 46,000 distinct CDR3 sequences, 7% to 7.5% found once. The chain links TRBV19 to TRBJ2-4, with D possibly matching TRBD1 (6 bases). This TCR derives from an adult who was a healthcare worker with PCR-confirmed SARS-CoV-2 infection or an uninfected control (not recorded which). Sequencing was carried out using whole blood. CDR3 sequence (DNA): TGTGCCAGTAGTGTACAGGGAGTCTTCATCTCATCCAAAAACATTCAGTACTTC. Its protein is CASSVQGVFISSKNIQYF.